This T cell receptor (beta chain) was observed in a study of Ad26.COV2.S vaccination and SARS-CoV-2 variants. General study results and limits: Assessments of TCR breadth and depth may have underestimated the total T cell responses. Non-spike TCR breadth did not differ much between vaccine and placebo recipients. Among vaccine recipients, spike-specific TCR breadth exceeded that of placebo recipients.

Remarks on this clone: Antigen unknown.

Using immunoSEQ multiplex PCR, the repertoire was profiled, and TCRdb retains in-frame clones only, with some absent. The sample contains some 180,000 clones, roughly 87% of which appear only once. The receptor's source is a human donor who had recovered from COVID-19. This material consisted of peripheral blood, taken after recovery from COVID-19.

The CDR3: CASSYGAYTEAFF. The CDR3, as DNA: TGTGCCAGCAGTTACGGGGCCTACACTGAAGCTTTCTTT. The chain combines TRBV27 with TRBJ1-1; TRBD1 is a possible D gene (5 bases). V was cut by 4 bases and J by 3 bases, with 9 bases left in between. The CDR3 loop spans 13 amino acids. CDR1 MNHEY and CDR2 SMNVEV come from the germline V gene (reference sequence).